This is a list of T cell receptor beta chains from one sample in a study of T cell clones after liver transplantation. Here immunoSEQ multiplex PCR was the method, and the copy in TCRdb shows in-frame clones only, minus some. Of tens of thousands of clones listed, roughly nine tenths are singletons. Sequences were derived from CD4+ T cells from blood, sampled before liver transplant. The source of these receptors is a human donor who received a liver transplant. Each CDR3 is given with its conserved first and last residue. D genes are given only for firm matches. Size tells how often a clone was seen (once, few, many) or the class of an expanded clone, and some rows leave it out.

TRBV15	-	TRBJ2-3	-	TGTGCCACCAGCGGAGGACTGGCGGCGAGGGTGACAGATACGCAGTATTTT	CATSGGLAARVTDTQYF
TRBV11-3	once	TRBJ2-7	-	TGTGCCAGCAGCCTCCGCCCGGTTATCCTCTACGAGCAGTACTTC	CASSLRPVILYEQYF
TRBV5-8	-	TRBJ2-3	-	TGTGCCAGCAGCTTGGGGGCTTTCACAGATACGCAGTATTTT	CASSLGAFTDTQYF
TRBV6-5	-	TRBJ1-1	-	TGTGCCAGCAGGCGACAGGTTTTGAACACTGAAGCTTTCTTT	CASRRQVLNTEAFF
TRBV20-1	-	TRBJ2-1	-	TGCAGTGCTTCCGATTACAATGAGCAGTTCTTC	CSASDYNEQFF
TRBV7-2	-	TRBJ2-1	-	TGTGCCAGCAGCTTAAGGCGAAATGAGCAGTTCTTC	CASSLRRNEQFF
TRBV27	-	TRBJ1-1	-	TGTGCCAGCAGTCTAAGGACCGCCCCCACTGAAGCTTTCTTT	CASSLRTAPTEAFF
TRBV27	-	TRBJ1-3	-	TGTGCCAGCAGCTCTGGGGGAACGGGAAACACCATATATTTT	CASSSGGTGNTIYF
TRBV6-5	-	TRBJ1-1	TRBD1	TGTGCCAGCAGTTACGGGGACAGAGGGGGGACTGAAGCTTTCTTT	CASSYGDRGGTEAFF
TRBV7-8	-	TRBJ2-2	-	TGTGCCAGCAGCTGGGAAGGGATTATCGGGGAGCTGTTTTTT	CASSWEGIIGELFF
TRBV29-1	-	TRBJ2-3	TRBD1	TGCAGCGTCCGACAGGGAGATACGCAGTATTTT	CSVRQGDTQYF
TRBV5-6	-	TRBJ2-7	-	TGTGCCAGCGGCATACGAAGCAGGGCCTACGAGCAGTACTTC	CASGIRSRAYEQYF
TRBV29-1	-	TRBJ2-7	-	TGCAGCGTTGAAGGGACTTTCGAGCAGTACTTC	CSVEGTFEQYF
TRBV9	-	TRBJ2-5	-	TGTGCCAGCAGCGTAGGCCAGGGACGAGGAGAGACCCAGTACTTC	CASSVGQGRGETQYF
TRBV11-2	-	TRBJ2-5	-	TGTACCAGCAGCAGTGGGACCTTTCAAGAGACCCAGTACTTC	CTSSSGTFQETQYF
TRBV18	-	TRBJ2-7	TRBD2	TGTGCCAGCTCACCTAGCGGGAGCAACGCCTACGAGCAGTACTTC	CASSPSGSNAYEQYF
TRBV5-1	-	TRBJ2-1	-	TGCGCCAGCAGCTCCCCTCCGGAACTCTCCAACAATGAGCAGTTCTTC	CASSSPPELSNNEQFF
TRBV15	-	TRBJ2-1	-	TGTGCCACCAGCAGAGATCCATCCTCTCAAGAGCAGTTCTTC	CATSRDPSSQEQFF
TRBV7-9	-	TRBJ2-7	TRBD2	TGTGCCAGCAGCTTTACCGGGACTAGCGGGAGCAAAGAATACGAGCAGTACTTC	CASSFTGTSGSKEYEQYF
TRBV10-2	-	TRBJ1-2	TRBD1	TGCGCCAGCAATGACGAGACAGGGGTTGGCTACACCTTC	CASNDETGVGYTF
TRBV5-6	-	TRBJ2-2	TRBD2	TGTGCCAGCAGCCCCAGAGGACTAGCGGATTTAACCGGGGAGCTGTTTTTT	CASSPRGLADLTGELFF
TRBV6-1	-	TRBJ2-1	TRBD2	TGTGCCAGCAGTGATGGGTCTAGCGGGAGATATGAGCAGTTCTTC	CASSDGSSGRYEQFF
TRBV6-1	-	TRBJ1-1	-	TGTGCCAGCAGTCAACAGGGCCCGAACACTGAAGCTTTCTTT	CASSQQGPNTEAFF
TRBV13	-	TRBJ2-3	TRBD1	TGTGCCAGCAGCACAAGACAGGGCAACACAGATACGCAGTATTTT	CASSTRQGNTDTQYF
TRBV5-1	-	TRBJ2-2	-	TGCGCCAGCAGCTTGGTTGGGTTAAAGGGTAGCACCGGGGAGCTGTTTTTT	CASSLVGLKGSTGELFF
TRBV28	-	TRBJ2-1	-	TGTGCCAGCGGACTCCGGGACGTCGAGCAGTTCTTC	CASGLRDVEQFF
TRBV5-5	-	TRBJ2-7	TRBD2	TGTGCCAGCACCTTTGGTGCTAGCGGGGGAATCTACGAGCAGTACTTC	CASTFGASGGIYEQYF
TRBV23-1	-	TRBJ1-1	-	TGCGCCAGCAGTCCCCTAGAAGCTTTCTTT	CASSPLEAFF
TRBV7-8	-	TRBJ2-7	-	TGTGCCAGCAGCTTGGACGGGGGAACGCTCGAGCAGTACTTC	CASSLDGGTLEQYF
TRBV5-4	-	TRBJ2-3	TRBD2	TGTGCCAGCAGCTTGGTGGCTAGCGGGAGGGCCTATAACACAGATACGCAGTATTTT	CASSLVASGRAYNTDTQYF
TRBV11-2	-	TRBJ2-7	TRBD2	TGTGCCAGCAGCCAGACTAGCGGGAGCGCTAACTACGAGCAGTACTTC	CASSQTSGSANYEQYF
TRBV6-5	-	TRBJ1-2	-	TGTGCCAGCAGTTACGGGAGGTTAGGGGGTTATGGCTACACCTTC	CASSYGRLGGYGYTF
TRBV10-3	once	TRBJ2-7	-	TGTGCCATCAGTGCAGGCTACGAGCAGTACTTC	CAISAGYEQYF
TRBV10-1	-	TRBJ2-5	TRBD1	TGCGCCAGCAGCAGGGACAGGAGCCAAGAGACCCAGTACTTC	CASSRDRSQETQYF
TRBV20-1	-	TRBJ1-3	-	TGCAGTGCTAGAGGAGGAAACACCATATATTTT	CSARGGNTIYF
TRBV28	-	TRBJ1-5	-	TGTGCCAGCAGTTTATTTCGGGAAGATCAGCCCCAGCATTTT	CASSLFREDQPQHF
TRBV13	-	TRBJ2-3	-	TGTGCCAGCAGCTTATGGACCGAGGTAACAGATACGCAGTATTTT	CASSLWTEVTDTQYF
TRBV5-4	once	TRBJ1-2	-	TGTGCCAGCAGACTGGATGGGGGGCCCTATGGCTACACCTTC	CASRLDGGPYGYTF
TRBV19	few	TRBJ1-1	TRBD1	TGTGCCAGTAGTATACAGGGGGCCGTTGGTGAAGCTTTCTTT	CASSIQGAVGEAFF
TRBV5-4	-	TRBJ2-1	TRBD1	TGTGCCAGCAGCCTCCGGGACAGGCCCTACAATGAGCAGTTCTTC	CASSLRDRPYNEQFF
TRBV7-2	-	TRBJ2-2	TRBD2	TGTGCCAGCAGCTCGACTAGCGGGCACACCGGGGAGCTGTTTTTT	CASSSTSGHTGELFF
TRBV5-6	-	TRBJ2-7	-	TGTGCCAGCAGCTATAGCAACTACGAGCAGTACTTC	CASSYSNYEQYF
TRBV7-8	-	TRBJ1-1	-	TGTGCCAGCAGCTTAGGGGGTCCCCAGGGAGCTTTCTTT	CASSLGGPQGAFF
TRBV6-6	-	TRBJ2-4	-	TGTGCCAGCAGTTGGGACGGCGAAGACATTCAGTACTTC	CASSWDGEDIQYF
TRBV29-1	-	TRBJ1-1	-	TGCAGCGTTTTGCGGAACACTGAAGCTTTCTTT	CSVLRNTEAFF
TRBV11-2	-	TRBJ1-2	TRBD1	TGTGCCAGCTCCCGGGACAGGGTGGCTTTCGGCTACACCTTC	CASSRDRVAFGYTF
TRBV29-1	-	TRBJ2-1	-	TGCAGCGTGGGGATTATCGGGGAGCAGTTCTTC	CSVGIIGEQFF
TRBV11-3	once	TRBJ2-3	-	TGTGCCAGCAGCCCCGGAGTCCTAGTTACAGATACGCAGTATTTT	CASSPGVLVTDTQYF
TRBV5-4	-	TRBJ2-3	-	TGTGCCAGCAGTGTTGGTCGGAACGTGCAGTATTTT	CASSVGRNVQYF
TRBV6-5	-	TRBJ1-2	-	TGTGCCAGCAGCGCCCCCGGTATGAACTATGGCTACACCTTC	CASSAPGMNYGYTF